Reported below is one T cell receptor (beta chain). Its antigen remains unknown. This specimen belongs to a study of cytomegalovirus exposure and HLA in healthy donors. Study-wide results and limits: Among TCR sequences, most were rare, though some public TCRs appeared in many donors.

The PCR had 60 Vbeta and 13 Jbeta primers. The method was immunoSEQ multiplex PCR; TCRdb's version includes in-frame clones alone and lacks a portion of them. This table has some 200,000 clones, 79% appearing once. CDR3 size: 15 residues. The V gene end was trimmed by 6 bases and the J gene end by 8 bases; junction bases not matched to a gene: 11. CDR1 is SNHLY, CDR2 FYNNEI, per germline. The chain uses TRBV2 and TRBJ2-1; 9 bases match TRBD1. This clonotype was sampled from a girl aged 10-17 years in good health and CMV-seropositive. The specimen sequenced was PBMCs. CDR3 DNA sequence: TGTGCCAGCAGCCTCGGGGGGACAGGGATGGATGAGCAGTTCTTC. This codes for CASSLGGTGMDEQFF.